This T cell receptor beta chain was observed in a study of response to subunit inactivated influenza vaccine. With regard to this clonotype: Its target is not known.

The study, taken as a whole, reports: After each seasonal influenza vaccination, few new T cells are recruited, the authors suggested.

Losses at the gene ends were 6 bases for V and 7 bases for J; bases not matched to a gene: 11. Germline V gene lookup returns CDR1 SGHTA and CDR2 FQGNSA. The CDR3 has 14 residues. MiXCR, applied by TCRdb to the RT-PCR reads, yields one record per CDR3 protein. The profile shows hundreds of thousands of distinct CDR3 sequences, around 15% of them singletons. The rearrangement joins TRBV7-2 to TRBJ2-7; 8 nucleotides agree with TRBD1. Here the sequenced sample was PBMCs from blood, taken approximately 15 days before vaccination. This TCR was recovered from a man aged 50-60 years who received an inactivated influenza vaccine. This chain's CDR3 is CASRSGGRVGEQYF. DNA of the CDR3: TGTGCCAGCAGGTCAGGGGGCCGAGTGGGAGAGCAGTACTTC.